These 32 T cell receptor beta chains came from one sample sequenced in a study of cytomegalovirus exposure and HLA in healthy donors. This PCR relied on a set of 60 Vbeta primers and 13 Jbeta primers. Only in-frame clones appear in the TCRdb table, and some are missing; sequencing was by immunoSEQ multiplex PCR. Here the sample table reports roughly 69,000 clones. Sequencing used PBMCs. The receptors come from a young woman in good health and CMV-seronegative.

V usage is TRBV20-1 and J usage is TRBJ1-2, with a tentative D call TRBD1 (6 bases). Germline CDR1 DFQATT, CDR2 SNEGSKA (reference sequence). Trimming took 1 base from V and 8 from J, leaving 8 bases between them. The CDR3 is 11 residues long. CDR3 in DNA: TGCAGTGCTAGAGTGCAGGGGGGCTACACCTTC. It is translated as CSARVQGGYTF.

V and J are TRBV28 and TRBJ1-2, with a possible D match to TRBD1 (6 bases). Trimming cost V 8 bases and J 4 bases, with 11 bases left between them. The CDR3 is 12 residues long. From germline, CDR1 is MDHEN and CDR2 SYDVKM. CDR3 sequence reads: CASATGSYGYTF. The DNA for the CDR3 is TGTGCCAGCGCCACAGGGAGCTATGGCTACACCTTC.

V is TRBV10-3 and J is TRBJ2-7, with 8 bases that match TRBD1. In germline, CDR1 is ENHRY, CDR2 SYGVKD. V shed 0 bases, J shed 3 bases, and the junction held 7 bases outside the gene matches. The CDR3 runs 16 residues. CDR3 DNA: TGTGCCATCAGTGAGTCCGGGCAGGGGGCTATCTACGAGCAGTACTTC. This encodes CAISESGQGAIYEQYF.

The chain recombines TRBV29-1 with TRBJ1-2; no reliable D call. This CDR3 contains 12 residues. CDR1 is SQVTM, CDR2 ANQGSEA, per germline. V gave up 0 bases and J gave up 4 bases, with 6 bases separating them. The CDR3 DNA reads TGCAGCGTTGAAGACGACATCTATGGCTACACCTTC. Residues: CSVEDDIYGYTF.

The chain uses TRBV19 and TRBJ2-7, with 8 bases lining up with TRBD2. V lost 3 bases and J lost 3; bases outside the gene matches: 4. The CDR3 has 14 residues. Germline values: CDR1 LNHDA, CDR2 SQIVND (reference sequence). The CDR3 nucleotides read TGTGCCAGTAGTATCGGCGGGGGGATCTACGAGCAGTACTTC. This codes for CASSIGGGIYEQYF. The whole variable domain, filled in from reference TRBV19 and TRBJ2-7, reads DGGITQSPKYLFRKEGQNVTLSCEQNLNHDAMYWYRQDPGQGLRLIYYSQIVNDFQKGDIAEGYSVSREKKESFPLTVTSAQKNPTAFYLCASSIGGGIYEQYFGPGTRLTVT.

This chain joins TRBV11-3 and TRBJ1-1; D remains unclear. The CDR3 extends over 13 amino acids. Germline CDR1 SGHNT, CDR2 YENEEA. The V and J ends lost 5 bases and 5 bases respectively, with 12 bases between them. CDR3 nucleotides: TGTGCCAGCAGCGGAGAGGGCCGGACTGAAGCTTTCTTT. Protein sequence: CASSGEGRTEAFF.

The chain employs TRBV30 and TRBJ2-5; the match to TRBD2 covers 7 bases. Germline V gene lookup returns CDR1 GTSNPN and CDR2 SVGIG (reference sequence). The CDR3 is 11 amino acids. Written as DNA, the CDR3 is TGTTCGTGCGGGAGTGAGGAGACCCAGTACTTC. Protein: CSCGSEETQYF.

V and J are TRBV13 and TRBJ2-1, with 8 bases fitting TRBD1. This CDR3 region has 13 residues. The V gene end was trimmed by 5 bases and the J gene end by 6 bases; junction bases not matched to a gene: 3. The V gene's germline CDR1 is PRHDT and CDR2 FYEKMQ (reference sequence). The CDR3 loop is CASSPDRVNEQFF. The DNA for the CDR3 is TGTGCCAGCAGCCCGGACAGGGTCAATGAGCAGTTCTTC.

The chain's CDR3 is CASSFLAGTAYEQYF. DNA for the CDR3: TGTGCCAGCAGCTTCTTAGCGGGAACCGCCTACGAGCAGTACTTC. The chain recombines TRBV7-2 with TRBJ2-7; 8 bases map to TRBD2. J was trimmed by 2 bases and V by 3 bases; bases with no gene match: 6. The CDR3 sequence is 15 residues long. Germline lookup yields CDR1 SGHTA and CDR2 FQGNSA.

V gene TRBV4-3 combines with J gene TRBJ2-5; 10 bases are a match to TRBD2. The V and J ends lost 0 bases and 1 base, in that order; junction bases with no gene match: 5. This CDR3 comprises 17 residues. CDR1 is LGHNA, CDR2 YSLEER, per germline. CDR3 loop: CASSQDLASGGQETQYF. The DNA for the CDR3 is TGCGCCAGCAGCCAAGATTTGGCTAGCGGGGGCCAAGAGACCCAGTACTTC.

As for this clone: An end of the junction differs from the germline gene, which may be a read error. The chain has TRBV15 and TRBJ1-1, with 7 bases that match TRBD1. The CDR3 has 13 amino acids. Per the germline V gene, CDR1 is LNHNV and CDR2 is YYDKDF (reference sequence). CDR3 in amino acids: CATRRGRDTEAFF. DNA for the CDR3: TGTGCCACCCGCAGGGGGAGGGACACTGAAGCTTTCTTT. The full variable domain, completed using reference TRBV15 and TRBJ1-1, is DAMVIQNPRYQVTQFGKPVTLSCSQTLNHNVMYWYQQKSSQAPKLLFHYYDKDFNNEADTPDNFQSRRPNTSFCFLDIRSPGLGDTAMYLCATRRGRDTEAFFGQGTRLTVV.

Remarks on this clone: The junction and the germline gene differ at one end; a read error may be behind it. The chain carries TRBV7-7 and TRBJ2-3, with a tentative D call TRBD2 (6 bases). Germline lookup yields CDR1 SSHAT and CDR2 FNYEAQ (reference sequence). This CDR3 is 14 amino acids long. The CDR3 protein is CASSFAGSADTQYF. The CDR3 nucleotides read TGTGCTAGCAGCTTCGCGGGGTCTGCCGATACGCAGTATTTT.

As regards this clone: Compared with germline, one end of the junction differs, possibly owing to a read error. The chain joins TRBV30 to TRBJ1-1; D gene uncertain. CDR1 and CDR2 (germline): GTSNPN, SVGIG (reference sequence). The CDR3 has 15 amino acids. The CDR3 bases are TGTGCCTGGAGTGTTGGAGACTGGCTGAACACTGAAGATTTCTTT. Translation: CAWSVGDWLNTEDFF.

The chain recombines TRBV4-3 with TRBJ2-7; 11 positions match TRBD2. With V trimmed by 5 bases and J by 6 bases, 6 bases remained unmatched. Per the germline V gene, CDR1 is LGHNA and CDR2 is YSLEER. The CDR3 contains 14 residues. CDR3 nucleotide sequence: TGCGCCAGCAGCTATAGCGGGGGGGTCGGCGAGCAGTACTTC. Its translation is CASSYSGGVGEQYF.

V and J are TRBV11-2 and TRBJ1-2; D may be TRBD1 (6 bases). The CDR3 has 14 residues. Germline CDR1 reads SGHAT; CDR2 reads FQNNGV. Trimming took off 0 bases at V and 4 bases at J, with 9 bases between the two ends. The chain's CDR3 is CASSLESRGYGYTF. In DNA form, the CDR3 reads TGTGCCAGCAGCTTAGAGAGCAGGGGCTATGGCTACACCTTC.

The genes are TRBV5-1 and TRBJ2-2; the D gene is possibly TRBD2 (6 bases). The ends were cut back, 2 bases at V and 5 bases at J, with 10 bases in the middle. Germline loops: CDR1 SGHRS, CDR2 YFSETQ. This CDR3 contains 14 residues. For the CDR3, the DNA is TGCGCCAGCAGCTTACTTGGGGGGACCGGGGAGCTGTTTTTT. It is translated as CASSLLGGTGELFF.

The chain joins TRBV19 to TRBJ1-2, with 8 bases fitting TRBD1. The length of the CDR3 is 15 residues. The germline gives CDR1 LNHDA, CDR2 SQIVND (reference sequence). V shed 4 bases, J shed 8 bases, and the junction held 12 bases outside the gene matches. The CDR3: CASSTQVTGARGYTF. CDR3 nucleotides: TGTGCCAGTAGTACCCAGGTGACAGGGGCCAGGGGCTACACCTTC.

The V call is TRBV7-9, the J call TRBJ2-7; TRBD2 matches 11 bases. This CDR3 has 16 residues. The germline CDR1 and CDR2 sequences are SEHNR and FQNEAQ (reference sequence). V was clipped by 5 bases and J by 5 bases; unmatched bases: 11. The CDR3 region is CASSPGASGRTDEQYF. CDR3 nucleotide sequence: TGTGCCAGCAGCCCGGGGGCTAGCGGGAGGACGGACGAGCAGTACTTC.

The genes are TRBV13 and TRBJ2-2; weak D call: TRBD2 (6 bases). The V gene lost 5 bases and the J gene lost 6 bases, with 10 bases spanning the gap. The CDR3 runs to 13 residues. Germline CDR1 reads PRHDT; CDR2 reads FYEKMQ (reference sequence). CDR3 in amino acids: CASSPREAGELFF. The CDR3 DNA sequence: TGTGCCAGCAGCCCAAGGGAGGCCGGGGAGCTGTTTTTT.

The rearrangement joins TRBV6-1 to TRBJ1-1, with D perhaps matching TRBD1 (5 bases). This CDR3 spans 13 amino acids. V dropped 8 bases and J dropped 9 bases, with 19 bases sitting between them. CDR1 is MNHNS and CDR2 is SASEGT in the germline V gene. This CDR3 reads CASLGGSTIKAFF. The CDR3 nucleotides are TGTGCCAGCCTGGGGGGAAGTACCATTAAAGCTTTCTTT.

This sequence joins TRBV19 and TRBJ2-7; 12 bases are shared with TRBD2. The ends lost 5 bases at V and 7 bases at J; junction bases unmatched: 15. CDR1 and CDR2 (germline): LNHDA, SQIVND (reference sequence). This CDR3 has 17 amino acids. The CDR3 DNA reads as TGTGCCAGTAGTTCCATCCTAGCGGGAGGGCCTTTTCGTGAGCAGTACTTC. Translation: CASSSILAGGPFREQYF.

The chain recombines TRBV9 with TRBJ2-7; TRBD1 aligns across 9 bases. The germline CDR1 and CDR2 sequences are SGDLS and YYNGEE. There are 14 residues in the CDR3. Unmatched junction bases numbered 4, after V lost 3 bases and J lost 3 bases. The CDR3 sequence: CASSAGTGYYEQYF. Here the CDR3 DNA reads TGTGCCAGCAGCGCCGGGACAGGGTACTACGAGCAGTACTTC.

This chain links TRBV5-1 with TRBJ1-2; D gene ambiguous. The CDR3 contains 13 residues. Germline V CDR1 and CDR2: SGHRS, YFSETQ. Trimming pared 2 bases from V and 2 bases from J, leaving 7 bases between. CDR3 nucleotides: TGCGCCAGCAGCTTTTCTCAGAACTATGGCTACACCTTC. As protein: CASSFSQNYGYTF.

V and J are TRBV13 and TRBJ2-7; the D gene is possibly TRBD2 (6 bases). CDR1 and CDR2 (germline): PRHDT, FYEKMQ (reference sequence). V dropped 0 bases and J dropped 7 bases, with 19 bases sitting between them. CDR3 length equals 16 residues. The CDR3 sequence: CASSLGGVLAISEQYF. DNA for the CDR3: TGTGCCAGCAGCTTAGGCGGGGTACTAGCAATTTCAGAGCAGTACTTC.

The chain uses TRBV7-8 and TRBJ2-6, with 7 bases matching TRBD2. V lost 3 bases and J lost 2; bases outside the gene matches: 1. There are 15 residues in the CDR3. CDR1 and CDR2 (germline): SGHVS, FQNEAQ. The DNA of the CDR3 is TGTGCCAGCAGCTTGGGGGGGGCTGGGGCCAACGTCCTGACTTTC. This sequence encodes CASSLGGAGANVLTF.

The V call is TRBV28, the J call TRBJ1-5, with D tentatively TRBD1 (6 bases). The CDR3 loop spans 14 amino acids. V was trimmed by 6 bases and J by 7 bases, leaving 16 bases between them. The germline CDR1 and CDR2 sequences are MDHEN and SYDVKM. The CDR3 sequence: CASRRQVSGQPQHF. For the CDR3, the DNA is TGTGCCAGCAGAAGACAGGTATCGGGACAGCCCCAGCATTTT.

This chain uses TRBV6-5 with TRBJ1-5, with D uncertain. Trimming cost V 2 bases and J 2 bases, with 7 bases left between them. CDR1 MNHEY and CDR2 SVGAGI come from the germline V gene. The CDR3 is made up of 14 amino acids. As DNA, the CDR3 is TGTGCCAGCAGTTACGCGGTGGGCAATCAGCCCCAGCATTTT. It specifies CASSYAVGNQPQHF.

The rearrangement uses TRBV7-8 and TRBJ1-3; no clear D gene. The germline V and J ends were trimmed by 5 bases and 10 bases, with 21 bases remaining between them. Germline V lookup: CDR1 SGHVS, CDR2 FQNEAQ. CDR3 length: 15 amino acids. The CDR3 DNA sequence: TGTGCCAGCAGCCCTACTGAACAGCGCACTAGTACCATATATTTT. Protein product: CASSPTEQRTSTIYF.

The chain recombines TRBV7-2 with TRBJ2-7, with D possibly being TRBD2 (5 bases). Germline values: CDR1 SGHTA, CDR2 FQGNSA. Trimming stripped 4 bases from V and 3 bases from J, with 7 bases between. The CDR3 runs 12 residues. CDR3 nucleotide sequence: TGTGCCAGCAGCTCCGGGATCTACGAGCAGTACTTC. Protein: CASSSGIYEQYF.

J is TRBJ1-1 and V is TRBV29-1; D is perhaps TRBD1 (6 bases). The V and J ends lost 7 bases and 4 bases respectively, with 13 bases between them. This CDR3 spans 12 amino acids. Germline V CDR1 and CDR2: SQVTM, ANQGSEA. The CDR3 sequence is CSGAQGSTEAFF. The CDR3 region has the DNA TGCAGCGGGGCCCAGGGGAGCACTGAAGCTTTCTTT.

This chain joins TRBV7-6 and TRBJ2-2; 9 nucleotides align to TRBD1. J lost 6 bases, V lost 5 bases, and 4 bases had no gene match. CDR1 is SGHVS, CDR2 FNYEAQ, per germline. This CDR3 is built from 14 residues. The DNA of the CDR3 is TGTGCCAGCAGCCCCCGACAGGGGGCCGGGGAGCTGTTTTTT. Encoded protein: CASSPRQGAGELFF.

V is TRBV18 and J is TRBJ2-3; the D gene is possibly TRBD2 (6 bases). Germline CDR1 reads KGHSH; CDR2 reads LQKENI. There are 15 residues in the CDR3. Trimming removed 0 bases at V and 3 bases at J, with 10 bases between. The CDR3 sequence is CASSPPGLLTDTQYF. The CDR3 region has the DNA TGTGCCAGCTCACCACCGGGACTCCTTACAGATACGCAGTATTTT.